The 3 T cell receptor beta chains listed next were all sequenced from one sample in a study of T cells in Graves' hyperthyroidism and ophthalmopathy. The CDR3 regions of TCR beta were amplified from RNA transcripts. Initially, a first-round RT-PCR of the TCR CDR3 employed the HTBI primer set. TCRdb independently ran MiXCR on the multiplex PCR reads; one entry per CDR3 protein. Here the sample spans 550,000 to 800,000 distinct CDR3 sequences, 15% to 20% being singletons. The sample comprised blood. Receptors originate from a man aged 50 to 60 with Graves' hyperthyroidism.

V and J are TRBV27 and TRBJ1-2; D possibly corresponds to TRBD1 (6 bases). The CDR3 contains 15 residues. Germline values: CDR1 MNHEY, CDR2 SMNVEV (reference sequence). V was cut by 4 bases and J by 8 bases, with 20 bases left in between. CDR3 bases: TGTGCCAGCAGTTCAAGGGACACGGGGTGGTGGGGCTACACCTTC. Protein: CASSSRDTGWWGYTF.

The chain recombines TRBV12-3 or TRBV12-4 with TRBJ2-7, with unresolved D. Trimming shortened V by 5 bases and J by 6 bases, and 14 bases separated the two germline ends. The CDR3 sequence is 13 residues long. For the CDR3, the DNA is TGTGCCAGCAGTAAGGCGGCAGGCGGCGAGCAGTACTTC. The encoded protein is CASSKAAGGEQYF.

The rearrangement uses TRBV18 and TRBJ1-5; no clear D. Trimming left V 1 base short and J 7 bases short, with 11 bases between. Germline-derived CDR1 and CDR2 are KGHSH and LQKENI. The CDR3 loop spans 14 amino acids. The CDR3 region has the DNA TGTGCCAGCTCACCACAGACGACAACACAGCCCCAGCATTTT. This codes for CASSPQTTTQPQHF.